The following is a T cell receptor beta chain sequence with its context. The source of the sample is a study of blood T cell repertoires in COVID-19. Clones were sequenced by immunoSEQ multiplex PCR, and TCRdb holds only the in-frame ones, with some missing. The table has approximately 400,000 clones, around 87% seen once. From germline, CDR1 is LNHDA and CDR2 SQIVND (reference sequence). V was pared by 7 bases and J by 6 bases, with 13 bases between. The CDR3 covers 13 residues. The sequence came from a man younger than 40 who had recovered from COVID-19. The sample consisted of PBMCs or T cells enriched from blood (not recorded which). V and J are TRBV19 and TRBJ1-3, with TRBD1 as a possible D gene (5 bases). The CDR3, as DNA: TGTGCCAGTACAGGGTTTATCGTAAACACCATATATTTT. Translated: CASTGFIVNTIYF.